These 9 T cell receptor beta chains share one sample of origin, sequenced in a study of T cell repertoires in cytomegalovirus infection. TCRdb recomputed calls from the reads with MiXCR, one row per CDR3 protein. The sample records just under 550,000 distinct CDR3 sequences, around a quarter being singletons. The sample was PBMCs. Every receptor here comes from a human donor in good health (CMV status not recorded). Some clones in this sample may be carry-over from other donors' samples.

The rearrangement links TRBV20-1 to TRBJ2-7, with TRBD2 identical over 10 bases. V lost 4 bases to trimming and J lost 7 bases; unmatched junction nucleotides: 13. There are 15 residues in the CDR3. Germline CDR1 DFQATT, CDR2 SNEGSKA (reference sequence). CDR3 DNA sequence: TGCAGTGCTACTAGCAGCGGGAGGGCCGGGTGGGAGCAGTACTTC. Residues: CSATSSGRAGWEQYF.

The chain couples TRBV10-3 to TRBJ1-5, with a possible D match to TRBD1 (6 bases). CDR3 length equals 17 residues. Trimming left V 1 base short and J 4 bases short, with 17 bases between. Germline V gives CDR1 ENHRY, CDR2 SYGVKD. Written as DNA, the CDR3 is TGTGCCATCAGTGAGTACCCCGCAGGGGCGGGGAATCAGCCCCAGCATTTT. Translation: CAISEYPAGAGNQPQHF.

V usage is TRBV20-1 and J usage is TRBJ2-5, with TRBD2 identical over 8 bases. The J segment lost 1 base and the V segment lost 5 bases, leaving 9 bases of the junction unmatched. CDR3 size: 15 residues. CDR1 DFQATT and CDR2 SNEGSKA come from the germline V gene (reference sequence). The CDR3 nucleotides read TGCAGTGCTCCCCTCGCGGGAGGAGGCCAAGAGACCCAGTACTTC. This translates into CSAPLAGGGQETQYF.

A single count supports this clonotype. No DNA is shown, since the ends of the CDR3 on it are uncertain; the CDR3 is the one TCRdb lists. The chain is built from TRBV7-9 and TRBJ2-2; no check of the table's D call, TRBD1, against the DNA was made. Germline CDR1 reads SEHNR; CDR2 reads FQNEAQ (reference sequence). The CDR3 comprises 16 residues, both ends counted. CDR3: CASSLVGTGNTGEVFF.

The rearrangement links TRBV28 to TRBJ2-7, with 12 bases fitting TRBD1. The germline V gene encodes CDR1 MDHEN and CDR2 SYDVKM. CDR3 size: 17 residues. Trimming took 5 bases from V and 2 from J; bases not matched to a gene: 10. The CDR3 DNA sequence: TGTGCCAGCAGTATGGGACAGGGGGCTAAATTTGCCTACGAGCAGTACTTC. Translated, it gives CASSMGQGAKFAYEQYF.

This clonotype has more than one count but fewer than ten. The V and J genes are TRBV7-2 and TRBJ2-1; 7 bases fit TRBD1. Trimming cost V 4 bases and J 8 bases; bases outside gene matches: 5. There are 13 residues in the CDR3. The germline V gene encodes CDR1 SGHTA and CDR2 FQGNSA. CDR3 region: CASSYNRGDEQFF. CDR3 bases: TGTGCCAGCAGCTACAACAGGGGTGATGAGCAGTTCTTC.

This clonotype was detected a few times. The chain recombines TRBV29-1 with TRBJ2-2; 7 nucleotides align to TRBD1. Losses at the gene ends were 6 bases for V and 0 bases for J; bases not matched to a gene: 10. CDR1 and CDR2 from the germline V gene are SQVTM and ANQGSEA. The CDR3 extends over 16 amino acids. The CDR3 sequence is CSVENRDSPNTGELFF. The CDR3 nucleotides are TGCAGCGTAGAAAATCGGGACAGCCCGAACACCGGGGAGCTGTTTTTT.

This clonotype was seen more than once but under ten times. CDR3 in amino acids: CASSLVRRREKETQYF. As DNA, the CDR3 is TGTGCCAGCAGCTTAGTACGTCGGCGGGAGAAAGAGACCCAGTACTTC. This chain joins TRBV7-8 and TRBJ2-5, with 7 nucleotides matching TRBD2. The CDR3 extends over 16 amino acids. After removal of 1 base from V and 3 bases from J, the junction contained 8 bases not matched to a gene. Germline loops: CDR1 SGHVS, CDR2 FQNEAQ.

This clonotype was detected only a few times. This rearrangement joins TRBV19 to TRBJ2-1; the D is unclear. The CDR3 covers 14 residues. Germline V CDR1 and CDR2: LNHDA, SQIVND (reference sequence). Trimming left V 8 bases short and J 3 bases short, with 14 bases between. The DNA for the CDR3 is TGTGCCAGTCCGGGCACCCGCCGCTACAATGAGCAGTTCTTC. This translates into CASPGTRRYNEQFF.